The rows below give T cell receptor beta chains drawn from one sample of a study of cytomegalovirus exposure and HLA in healthy donors. Clones were sequenced by immunoSEQ multiplex PCR, and TCRdb holds only the in-frame ones, with some missing. The sample records 200,000 to 250,000 clones, 75% to 80% being singletons. The material sequenced was PBMCs. The receptors were sampled from a man younger than 30 in good health and CMV-seronegative. The CDR3 runs from the conserved cysteine through the conserved F or W. The D gene is left open where the match is weak. Clone size is stated in some rows and not others, as once, few, many or a class when expanded.

TRBJ2-2 - - TRBV5-4 TGTGCCAGCAGCACAGAAATGAACACCGGGGAGCTGTTTTTT CASSTEMNTGELFF
TRBJ1-1 - TRBD1 TRBV28 TGTGCCAGCAGTTTAAGGACAGGGGGAACAACTGAAGCTTTCTTT CASSLRTGGTTEAFF
TRBJ2-5 - TRBD2 TRBV27 TGTGCCAGCAGTTTCAGCGGGGCCATCGGGACCCAGTACTTC CASSFSGAIGTQYF
TRBJ2-7 - - TRBV6-5 TGCGCCAGCAGTTTACAAAATTGGGGGGATGGCTACGAGCAGTACTTC CASSLQNWGDGYEQYF
TRBJ1-5 once TRBD1 TRBV28 TGTGCCAGCAGCTGGGACAGACAGAGTGTCAATCAGCCCCAGCATTTT CASSWDRQSVNQPQHF
TRBJ2-1 - TRBD2 TRBV19 TGTGCCAGTAGTATACTAGCGGGGGCTACAGAGCAGTTCTTC CASSILAGATEQFF
TRBJ2-7 - TRBD2 TRBV11-2 TGTGCCAGCAGCTTAGGCCTCCTCACTAGCGCGATATACTACGAGCAGTACTTC CASSLGLLTSAIYYEQYF
TRBJ1-2 - TRBD1 TRBV27 TGTGCCAGCAGTTCGGGACAGGTCACTAACTATGGCTACACCTTC CASSSGQVTNYGYTF
TRBJ1-3 - - TRBV30 TGTGCCTGGAGTGTAGGCGCAGGGTCTGGAAACACCATATATTTT CAWSVGAGSGNTIYF
TRBJ2-1 - - TRBV19 TGTGCCAGTAGTATAGATGACAGGATTGAGCAGTTCTTC CASSIDDRIEQFF
TRBJ1-5 - - TRBV28 TGTGCCAGCAGCGAAACAGGGTTCAGGCAGCCCCAGCATTTT CASSETGFRQPQHF
TRBJ2-1 - TRBD1 TRBV6-1 TGTGCCAGCAGTAGGGACAGCCTGGCGCAGTTCTTC CASSRDSLAQFF
TRBJ2-1 - TRBD2 TRBV29-1 TGCAGCGTTGAAGACCAGCTAGCGGGAGGCCCCAACTCCTACAATGAGCAGTTCTTC CSVEDQLAGGPNSYNEQFF
TRBJ2-3 - - TRBV11-2 TGTGCCAGCAGCCGTAGCACAGATACGCAGTATTTT CASSRSTDTQYF
TRBJ2-2 - TRBD2 TRBV7-3 TGTGCCAGCAGCCCAGGGCTCGGGGGGGCCGGGGAGCTGTTTTTT CASSPGLGGAGELFF
TRBJ1-1 few TRBD1 TRBV10-3 TGTGCCATCAGTGATCGGGACAGGGGAACTGAAGCTTTCTTT CAISDRDRGTEAFF
TRBJ2-5 - - TRBV7-3 TGTGCCAGCAGCCCAGCGGAGACCCAGTACTTC CASSPAETQYF
TRBJ2-2 - TRBD2 TRBV9 TGTGCCAGCAGCCGGACTAGCGGGGCCGGGGAGCTGTTTTTT CASSRTSGAGELFF
TRBJ2-7 - TRBD1 TRBV15 TGTGCCACCAGCAGAGGGTGGGGACAGACGCACTACGAGCAGTACTTC CATSRGWGQTHYEQYF
TRBJ2-7 few - TRBV5-1 TGCGCCAGCAGCTTCGGCCAGGTTGTAAACGAGCAGTACTTC CASSFGQVVNEQYF
TRBJ1-1 - - TRBV7-9 TGTGCCAGCAGCTTAGCACGGGCCTTAAAGGGAGACACTGAAGCTTTCTTT CASSLARALKGDTEAFF
TRBJ2-3 few TRBD1 TRBV5-1 TGCGCCAGCAGCTTGGGACAGGGGCCAGATACGCAGTATTTT CASSLGQGPDTQYF
TRBJ2-1 once - TRBV19 TGTGCCAGTAGTAGTAACAGGGTTGGGGATAATGAGCAGTTCTTC CASSSNRVGDNEQFF
TRBJ1-4 - TRBD1 TRBV6-1 TGTGCCAGCAGTGTTCGGACAGGGGGAGCGGATGAAAAACTGTTTTTT CASSVRTGGADEKLFF
TRBJ1-2 - TRBD1 TRBV4-2 TGTGCCAGCAGCCTAGACAGGGGAGACTACTATGGCTACACCTTC CASSLDRGDYYGYTF
TRBJ1-1 - TRBD1 TRBV28 TGTGCCAGCAGTTTGACAGGGTTTAATGATGAAGCTTTCTTT CASSLTGFNDEAFF
TRBJ1-4 once - TRBV5-1 TGCGCCAGCAGCCAACAGGGTCAAAATGAAAAACTGTTTTTT CASSQQGQNEKLFF
TRBJ1-3 - TRBD1 TRBV5-1 TGCGCCAGCAGCTTCACCGGGACAGGGTTCTCTGGAAACACCATATATTTT CASSFTGTGFSGNTIYF
TRBJ1-2 - TRBD1 TRBV6-5 TGTGCCAGCACGGGACCGGACAGGGTGTCCACCTTC CASTGPDRVSTF
TRBJ2-3 - TRBD2 TRBV19 TGTGCCAGTAGAAGCGGGAGGGCGGGAGATACGCAGTATTTT CASRSGRAGDTQYF
TRBJ1-2 few TRBD1 TRBV5-1 TGCGCCAGCAGCCCGGGACAGGACTATGGCTACACCTTC CASSPGQDYGYTF
TRBJ1-2 - TRBD1 TRBV2 TGTGCCAGCAGCGAGTACAGGGGGCTCGCTGGTGGCTACACCTTC CASSEYRGLAGGYTF
TRBJ1-1 - - TRBV10-3 TGTGCCATCAGTGAGTCGACGGGGTACACTGAAGCTTTCTTT CAISESTGYTEAFF
TRBJ2-3 - TRBD2 TRBV28 TGTGCCAGCCGTTCAGGACTAGCGGGAACAGATACGCAGTATTTT CASRSGLAGTDTQYF
TRBJ2-5 - - TRBV7-8 TGTGCCAGCGGCGGTCGAGGCGGTGAGACCCAGTACTTC CASGGRGGETQYF
TRBJ2-1 once TRBD1 TRBV29-1 TGCAGCGTCTTGGACAGGGGTTCTTTTCTGTTGAATGAGCAGTTCTTC CSVLDRGSFLLNEQFF
TRBJ1-2 - - TRBV28 TGTGCCAGCAGTTCCGGGGCAGGGGACTATGGCTACACCTTC CASSSGAGDYGYTF
TRBJ1-1 - - TRBV2 TGTGCCAGCATACGCGTATCCCACACTGAAGCTTTCTTT CASIRVSHTEAFF
TRBJ2-2 - - TRBV7-2 TGTGCCAGCAGCGAGGCAGGGCGAGGCACCGGGGAGCTGTTTTTT CASSEAGRGTGELFF
TRBJ1-2 - TRBD1 TRBV5-6 TGTGCCAGCAGCTCTCCCGGGACAGGGGAAAAAGGCTACACCTTC CASSSPGTGEKGYTF